This entry concerns a single T cell receptor beta chain. Its antigen is unknown. These data are taken from a study of OX40 agonist ivuxolimab in advanced cancers. For the study at large: At 82.7% male, the cohort had a mean age of around 56 years, ranging from about 20 to 79. Three patients had partial responses: one hepatocellular carcinoma, two cutaneous melanoma. The study, taken as a whole, reports: Clonal expansion was among the lowest in partial responders at 0.1-3.0 mg/kg, especially CD8+.

CDR1 is SNHLY and CDR2 is FYNNEI in the germline V gene. V was shortened by 8 bases and J by 0 bases, with 13 bases between the two germline ends. There are 14 residues in the CDR3. Profiled with immunoSEQ multiplex PCR; TCRdb holds only in-frame clones, not every one. Here the sample spans 25,000 to 30,000 clones, 85% to 95% being singletons. Sample: CD4+ or CD8+ T cells sorted from blood, taken in a trial of the OX40 agonist ivuxolimab. The gene calls are TRBV2 and TRBJ1-2; D perhaps matches TRBD1 (5 bases). The TCR originated in an adult with an advanced solid tumor such as melanoma, head and neck, liver or kidney cancer. The CDR3 sequence is CASPRDPTNYGYTF. DNA of the CDR3: TGTGCCAGCCCCCGGGACCCTACTAACTATGGCTACACCTTC.